A single sample is the source of the 11 T cell receptor beta chains below, sequenced in a study of a mutant IDH1 vaccine in newly diagnosed glioma. Generated by immunoSEQ multiplex PCR, the TCRdb table keeps only in-frame clones and is missing some. This table holds 50,000 to 60,000 clones, about four fifths found once. Time point given: week 23, last vaccination. Mutant IDH1 20-mer peptide, at 300 ug, made up each vaccine dose, with topical imiquimod. The antigens for these receptors are not known. Sequenced material: PBMCs, taken from a glioma patient whose treatment included an IDH1 peptide vaccine. The receptors were gathered from a man aged 35-49 years with glioma.

Only one count was recorded for this clone. This chain joins TRBV29-1 and TRBJ1-4; tentatively, D is TRBD1 (5 bases). CDR1 is SQVTM and CDR2 is ANQGSEA in the germline V gene. The CDR3 sequence is 14 residues long. Trimming left V 7 bases short and J 4 bases short, with 16 bases between. This CDR3 is CSGSRGGGNEKLFF. As DNA, the CDR3 is TGCAGCGGCTCACGGGGGGGTGGTAATGAAAAACTGTTTTTT.

This clone was counted a single time. One junction end does not reproduce the germline sequence, and a read error may be involved. The chain carries TRBV29-1 and TRBJ2-3, with a tentative D call TRBD1 (6 bases). From germline, CDR1 is SQVTM and CDR2 ANQGSEA. CDR3 length equals 14 residues. The CDR3: CSAEDRTSTDTQYF. For the CDR3, the DNA is TGCAGCGCTGAAGACAGGACCAGCACAGATACGCAGTATTTT.

The rearrangement joins TRBV2 to TRBJ2-7; no clear D. From germline, CDR1 is SNHLY and CDR2 FYNNEI. Trimming took 8 bases from V and 3 from J, leaving 20 bases between them. This CDR3 has 15 residues. CDR3 sequence reads: CASSPDDPTFYEQYF. The CDR3 region has the DNA TGTGCCAGCTCCCCCGACGATCCTACTTTCTACGAGCAGTACTTC.

Within the sample, this clone is medium-sized (0.01 to 0.1%). An end of the junction differs from the germline gene, which may be a read error. This chain uses TRBV9 with TRBJ2-7; TRBD1 agrees at 7 bases. Germline V gene lookup returns CDR1 SGDLS and CDR2 YYNGEE. CDR3 size: 14 residues. CDR3 amino acids: CASSVGQESSEQYF. The DNA for the CDR3 is TGTGCCAGCAGCGTCGGACAGGAATCCTCCGAGCAGTACTTC.

The CDR3 nucleotides read TGTGCCAGCAGCTGGGACAGGTCTCCCCAGCATTTT. It translates to CASSWDRSPQHF. The V and J genes are TRBV5-8 and TRBJ1-5; the match to TRBD1 covers 8 bases. This CDR3 is 12 amino acids long. Germline V gene lookup returns CDR1 SGHTS and CDR2 YDEGEE. Unmatched junction bases numbered 3, after V lost 3 bases and J lost 10 bases.

This chain connects TRBV4-2 to TRBJ2-3, with 16 bases identical to TRBD2. Germline CDR1 is LGHNA and CDR2 is YNFKEQ. J lost 1 base, V lost 2 bases, and 15 bases had no gene match. CDR3 length equals 22 residues. The CDR3 is CASSQPYDPGLAGGPRTDTQYF. The CDR3 bases are TGTGCCAGCAGCCAACCTTACGATCCGGGACTAGCGGGGGGGCCGCGCACAGATACGCAGTATTTT.

This chain joins TRBV29-1 and TRBJ2-3; 10 bases fit TRBD1. The CDR3 has 14 residues. Germline V CDR1 and CDR2: SQVTM, ANQGSEA. The V segment lost 6 bases and the J segment 4 bases; nucleotides outside the gene matches: 7. For the CDR3, the DNA is TGCAGCGTGATAGCCGGGACAGGGGCAGATACGCAGTATTTT. Its protein is CSVIAGTGADTQYF.

The rearrangement uses TRBV25-1 and TRBJ1-4; D remains ambiguous. The CDR3 length is 11 residues. Germline values: CDR1 MGHDK, CDR2 SYGVNS. V was trimmed by 3 bases and J by 8 bases, leaving 4 bases between them. In DNA form, the CDR3 reads TGTGCCAGCAGTGATCGGGAAAAACTGTTTTTT. Its protein product is CASSDREKLFF. Drawing the rest from reference TRBV25-1 and TRBJ1-4, the complete variable domain is EADIYQTPRYLVIGTGKKITLECSQTMGHDKMYWYQQDPGMELHLIHYSYGVNSTEKGDLSSESTVSRIRTEHFPLTLESARPSHTSQYLCASSDREKLFFGSGTQLSVL.

This chain uses TRBV2 with TRBJ2-1; D remains ambiguous. V was trimmed by 6 bases and J by 2 bases, leaving 5 bases between them. The length of the CDR3 is 12 residues. CDR1 SNHLY and CDR2 FYNNEI come from the germline V gene. CDR3 loop: CASRTPYNEQFF. CDR3 nucleotide sequence: TGTGCCAGCAGGACCCCCTACAATGAGCAGTTCTTC.

The chain combines TRBV7-9 with TRBJ1-2, with D perhaps TRBD1 (6 bases). CDR3 length: 10 residues. From germline, CDR1 is SEHNR and CDR2 FQNEAQ (reference sequence). Trimming took 8 bases from V and 8 from J, leaving 9 bases between them. The CDR3 DNA reads as TGTGCCAGCGGGACAAACGGCTACACCTTC. It specifies CASGTNGYTF.

The chain carries TRBV19 and TRBJ1-6; 7 nucleotides align to TRBD1. The CDR3 has 14 residues. The V gene's germline CDR1 is LNHDA and CDR2 SQIVND (reference sequence). V lost 8 bases, J lost 5 bases, and 6 bases stayed unmatched. The CDR3 DNA follows: TGTGCCAGTCAGAAGGGACAGCATAATTCACCCCTCCACTTT. Its translation: CASQKGQHNSPLHF.